Described below is a single TCR beta chain sequence and its context. Its binding antigen is unknown. Within one base of it there is no much larger clone, and no base qualities were kept. TCRbeta CDR3 regions were amplified from genomic DNA by means of the immunoSEQ Assay, a bias-controlled multiplex PCR. Under the source paper's analysis protocol: The number of nucleated cells in each sample was estimated from the amplification of reference gene primers within the assay. To quantify the absolute abundance of each unique TCRbeta CDR3 rearrangement, sequence reads were collapsed and filtered. Productive Simpson clonality was computed per sample as the square root of Simpson's diversity index over productive rearrangements. The clones in this table, taken by TCRdb from immuneACCESS, are in-frame only. Not every clone is retained; where verified, under half of the shortfall comes from an unresolved V gene, and the cause of the rest is unknown. V, J and clone size were drawn from that table, and D and trimming were deduced from the DNA. This sample holds some 170,000 clones; approximately 90% were observed only once. Around 13% of the sample rests with the top ten.

The record originates from a study of blood T cell repertoires in COVID-19 (dated by TCRdb to the early 2020s). Study-wide context: Samples from collaborators originated in the United States, Italy and Spain and spanned both the acute and convalescent phases of COVID-19. The material from the prospective study consisted of cDNA or gDNA derived from T cells, B-cell-depleted T cells, or PBMCs. The dataset comprised deeply sampled blood TCRbeta repertoires from subjects exposed to, actively infected with, or recovered from COVID-19. The repertoires were made available in a free public database intended to serve as a resource for research on the immune response to SARS-CoV-2. The samples were drawn from two sources: the first 160 participants of the ongoing ImmuneRACE study, and 1,000 to 1,500 subjects contributed by 6 global collaborators. A de-identified subject ID, COVID-19 status, age in years and sex were almost always included in the sample metadata. HLA class I and class II types, where available, came from metadata supplied by the sample provider rather than from assay-based typing.

Study-wide findings and limitations: The quantity of clinical and demographic metadata differed by source and by participant and was supplied without curation.

In Seattle, one collaborating source enrolled patients while the infection was active and tracked those patients longitudinally over the course of disease. Whole blood was collected in K2EDTA tubes by collaborating institutions according to the institutions' own protocols. For TCRbeta analysis, collaborators shipped samples as frozen whole blood, isolated PBMCs, or DNA extracted from either of those sample types. The CDR3 starts with the cysteine, ends with the phenylalanine, and has 14 residues. Only the CDR3 portion is preserved as DNA: 42 bases, with reading frame beginning at the first base. The V end loses 3 bases and the J end loses 4 bases, and a stretch of 12 bases separates them. The germline V gene gives CDR1 as SNHLY and CDR2 as FYNNEI.

The chain is made from TRBV2 and TRBJ1-2, with the D gene too uncertain to name. This receptor was taken from a woman in her 70s with COVID-19, enrolled during active disease. Material: peripheral blood. This receptor has the CDR3 CASSDSPAGYGYTF. Read as DNA, the sequence is TGTGCCAGCAGTGACAGCCCGGCAGGCTATGGCTACACCTTC.